The 3 T cell receptor beta chains given below trace back to one sample, sequenced in a study of T cells of healthy individuals (dated by TCRdb to between 2018 and 2020). The receptor library was made with 5' RACE. Sequencing took place on an Illumina MiSeq. The public sequencing data were trimmed at Q25 with fastp and processed into clonotypes with MiXCR by TCRdb, which kept only in-frame beta chains. Every entry covers one CDR3 protein and lists the most common genes and DNA from its rows. The sample has 63,000 or so distinct CDR3 sequences on record, roughly 17% of them singletons. Approximately 4.8% of the sample rests with the top ten. The receptors come from a human donor in good health.

At least ten counts were recorded for this clonotype. The gene calls are TRBV15 and TRBJ2-6; D remains unclear. Per germline, CDR1 LNHNV and CDR2 YYDKDF (reference sequence). Trimming cost V 5 bases and J 12 bases, with 14 bases left between them. The CDR3 is 13 residues long. The CDR3 reads CATSLRRASVLTF. For the CDR3, the DNA is TGTGCCACCAGCCTCCGAAGGGCAAGCGTCCTGACTTTC. The full variable domain, rest sourced from reference TRBV15 and TRBJ2-6, is DAMVIQNPRYQVTQFGKPVTLSCSQTLNHNVMYWYQQKSSQAPKLLFHYYDKDFNNEADTPDNFQSRRPNTSFCFLDIRSPGLGDTAMYLCATSLRRASVLTFGAGSRLTVL.

This clonotype was picked up one time. A much more abundant neighbour one base away suggests this may be a read error. The genes are TRBV28 and TRBJ2-3; 10 bases match TRBD1. The V gene's germline CDR1 is MDHEN and CDR2 SYDVKM. The CDR3 spans 14 residues. With V trimmed by 10 bases and J by 1 base, 5 bases remained unmatched. The CDR3 nucleotides are TGTGCCACTACGACAGGGGGCGGCACAGATACGCAGTATTTT. Translation: CATTTGGGTDTQYF.

This clonotype was seen at least ten times. The chain uses TRBV7-8 and TRBJ1-4, with D maybe TRBD1 (6 bases). The CDR3 sequence is 16 residues long. Germline lookup yields CDR1 SGHVS and CDR2 FQNEAQ. Trimming took 4 bases from V and 4 from J, leaving 16 bases between them. The CDR3 region has the DNA TGTGCCAGCAGCTCCCGGTCGGGGGCGGGTAATGAAAAACTGTTTTTT. This encodes CASSSRSGAGNEKLFF. The full variable domain, with the rest looked up from reference TRBV7-8 and TRBJ1-4, is GAGVSQSPRYKVAKRGQDVALRCDPISGHVSLFWYQQALGQGPEFLTYFQNEAQLDKSGLPSDRFFAERPEGSVSTLKIQRTQQEDSAVYLCASSSRSGAGNEKLFFGSGTQLSVL.